This TCR beta chain was captured by sequencing in a study of immune evolution from preneoplasia to lung adenocarcinoma. Data came from immunoSEQ multiplex PCR; TCRdb stores just in-frame clones and leaves some out. The sample has approximately 4,900 clones, 70% to 90% seen once; the top ten hold approximately 2.6%. H&E slides confirmed each diagnosis, reviewed by two pathologists independently. This clone was detected only a few times. This TCR came from a person aged 45 to 59 with lung adenocarcinoma. The sequenced material came from FFPE invasive lung adenocarcinoma tissue.

CDR3 bases: TGTGCCAGCAGCCAAGATTCGGGTTATTTTGGAAACACCATATATTTT. Translation: CASSQDSGYFGNTIYF. This rearrangement joins TRBV14 to TRBJ1-3; D uncertain. The V and J ends lost 0 bases and 3 bases respectively, with 12 bases between them. CDR3 size: 16 residues. CDR1 SGHDN and CDR2 FVKESK come from the germline V gene.